This T cell receptor beta chain came from a study of OX40 agonist ivuxolimab in advanced cancers. A note on the overall study: Ivuxolimab was an agonistic, fully human IgG2 monoclonal antibody directed against OX40 (CD134), a costimulatory receptor. Intravenous ivuxolimab was administered to patients every 2 weeks at six dose levels: 0.01, 0.1, 0.3, 1.5, 3 and 10 mg/kg. Of the approximately 50 dose-escalation patients, hepatocellular carcinoma was present in approximately 20, melanoma in approximately 15, renal cell carcinoma in 9 and head and neck cancer in 9. In the dose-escalation cohort, 82.7% of patients were male, and the mean age was roughly 60 years, with a range of about 23 to 85. Patients were allowed to have had prior anti-PD-1, anti-PD-L1 or anti-CTLA-4 therapy, and approximately 40% of the dose-escalation patients had previously received checkpoint inhibitors. Partial responses were achieved by three dose-escalation patients, of whom one had hepatocellular carcinoma and two had cutaneous melanoma. The purpose of peripheral TCRbeta sequencing was to test whether ivuxolimab changed TCR sequence diversity and led to clonal T-cell expansion. The paper covers the monotherapy dose-escalation part of the phase I ivuxolimab trial, which included N of about 50 patients.

Points the paper makes about the study in general: After ivuxolimab, expanded clones were on average more numerous among CD8+ T cells than among CD4+ T cells. The antigen specificity of the clonally expanded peripheral T cells was not determined. Partial responders in the 0.1-3.0 mg/kg groups had among the lowest normalized peripheral clonal expansion, especially among CD8+ T cells. Low levels of normalized T-cell clonal expansion were also shown by some nonresponding patients. At doses of 0.1 to 3.0 mg/kg, clonal expansion of both CD4+ and CD8+ T cells in blood was seen between baseline and week 6.

For sequencing of the TCRbeta CDR3 region, genomic DNA was extracted from the sorted cells. The immunoSEQ Assay was used for sequencing of TCRbeta CDR3 regions. TCRdb took this table from immuneACCESS and kept in-frame rearrangements with V and J called. Such tables lack part of the clones; where checked against another copy, unresolved V genes explain under half of the gap, and the rest is unexplained. Present in this sample are some 13,000 clones, roughly 87% of which were seen just once. The ten biggest clones cover roughly 69% of the sample. V and J are trimmed by 3 bases and 3 bases, and the gene matches miss 5 bases of the junction. Taken from the germline V gene, the CDR1 and CDR2 loops are LGHNA and YSLEER. The CDR3 contains 17 residues, cysteine and phenylalanine counted. Of the read, only the CDR3 DNA is kept; its 51 bases are in frame from base 1. Patients with a history of autoimmune disease or receiving systemic immunosuppression were excluded from the trial. Peripheral blood for TCR sequencing was collected from all dose cohorts at baseline, on cycle 4 day 1, and on cycle 7 day 1. The samples were drawn from a first-in-human, open-label, multicenter phase I dose-escalation trial of ivuxolimab. Adults with locally advanced or metastatic head and neck squamous cell, hepatocellular, melanoma or renal cell carcinoma were enrolled in the trial. CD4+ and CD8+ T cells were sorted separately from peripheral blood before TCR sequencing.

In regard to this clone: The antigen it recognizes is unknown. No much larger clone is present one base from it, and per-base qualities are unavailable.

The TCR sequence derives from an adult with an advanced solid tumor such as melanoma, head and neck, liver or kidney cancer. The chain joins TRBV4-3 to TRBJ1-6, with TRBD1 matching 10 junction bases. Sequencing used CD4+ or CD8+ T cells sorted from blood, obtained in a trial of the OX40 agonist ivuxolimab. The CDR3 in this case is CASSHTTGGGYNSPLHF. At the DNA level, the sequence is TGCGCCAGCAGCCATACGACAGGGGGCGGCTATAATTCACCCCTCCACTTT.